This T cell receptor (beta chain) was retrieved from a study of human T cells and chemical hapten exposure. On the study more broadly: The patients were mostly female; they had alopecia areata, totalis or universalis. Broader study findings: Significantly more large CDR3 similarity clusters arose among expanded TCRs than among controls. Patch test score was positively correlated with the counts of TCRs that had expanded at PT1.

As handled by the study authors: Sample TCR totals centred on a median of around 93,000, ranging 23,224 to 690,600. MiXCR, applied by TCRdb to the RACE reads, yields one record per CDR3 protein. The V and J calls shown here were made by TCRdb, not taken from the authors' results. The data contain approximately 85,000 distinct CDR3 sequences, roughly 10% of them seen just once; the ten biggest clones take up roughly 2.5%. Losses at the gene ends were 0 bases for V and 2 bases for J; bases not matched to a gene: 3. From germline, CDR1 is LGHNA and CDR2 YSLEER. This CDR3 is built from 15 residues. Time point reported: patch test 2, 6 weeks after DPC sensitization. Treatment noted: therapeutic diphenylcyclopropenone sensitization with weekly scalp DPC. This clonotype was counted ten times or more. What it binds is unknown.

The source of this sequence is a young woman with alopecia areata. Some clones in this sample may be carry-over from other donors' samples. This specimen consisted of whole blood, obtained in connection with sensitization to the hapten diphenylcyclopropenone (DPC). The chain combines TRBV4-3 with TRBJ2-7, with 8 bases identical to TRBD2. CDR3 coding DNA: TGCGCCAGCAGCCAAGATACGGGAGGGCCCTACGAGCAGTACTTC. Encoded protein: CASSQDTGGPYEQYF.